This TCR beta chain was documented in a study of T cells in Graves' hyperthyroidism and ophthalmopathy. The germline gives CDR1 SNHLY, CDR2 FYNNEI. The CDR3 is made up of 10 amino acids. Trimming removed 7 bases from V and 8 bases from J, with 8 bases in between. TCR beta CDR3 sequences were amplified from RNA transcripts. Using the HTBI primer set, a first-round RT-PCR was run on the TCR CDR3. TCRdb reprocessed the multiplex PCR reads via MiXCR and lists one record per CDR3 protein. This table holds about 600,000 distinct CDR3 sequences, approximately 15% found once. This clonotype has at least ten counts.

The receptor was derived from a young woman with Graves' ophthalmopathy. This chain connects TRBV2 to TRBJ1-1, with D maybe TRBD1 (5 bases). The material sequenced was blood. Here the CDR3 DNA reads TGTGCCAGCAACGGGGCAGAAGCTTTCTTT. This sequence encodes CASNGAEAFF.